Following are 31 T cell receptor beta chains from one sample sequenced in a study of T cell responses to AZD1222 COVID-19 vaccine. TCRdb keeps only in-frame clones here, not all; method: immunoSEQ multiplex PCR. Of 110,000 or so clones detected, about nine tenths appear once; the ten largest clones hold 6.5%. This material consisted of peripheral blood, taken 28 days after the second AZD1222 dose. All receptors derive from an adult who received the AZD1222 COVID-19 vaccine.

The chain uses TRBV6-5 and TRBJ2-7, with TRBD1 matching over 10 bases. This CDR3 contains 14 residues. Trimming removed 10 bases from V and 0 bases from J; junction bases left unmatched: 6. Per germline, CDR1 MNHEY and CDR2 SVGAGI. The CDR3 sequence is CATQGTGASYEQYF. Here the CDR3 DNA reads TGTGCCACCCAAGGGACAGGGGCCTCCTACGAGCAGTACTTC.

The chain carries TRBV5-4 and TRBJ1-1, with TRBD1 matching 10 bases. Germline V gene sequence: CDR1 SGHNT, CDR2 YYREEE (reference sequence). V lost 3 bases to trimming and J lost 7 bases; unmatched junction nucleotides: 3. This CDR3 is built from 13 residues. As DNA, the CDR3 is TGTGCCAGCAGCTGGGACAGGGGTAGTGAAGCTTTCTTT. It is translated as CASSWDRGSEAFF.

V usage is TRBV28 and J usage is TRBJ2-5; 7 bases map to TRBD1. Germline V gives CDR1 MDHEN, CDR2 SYDVKM. V shed 4 bases and J 3 bases; nucleotides not matched to a gene: 8. This CDR3 contains 15 residues. The CDR3 DNA is TGTGCCAGCAGTTCCATTGGGACAGCAAAAGAGACCCAGTACTTC. Its protein product is CASSSIGTAKETQYF. The variable domain in full, with the rest retrieved from reference TRBV28 and TRBJ2-5, is DVKVTQSSRYLVKRTGEKVFLECVQDMDHENMFWYRQDPGLGLRLIYFSYDVKMKEKGDIPEGYSVSREKKERFSLILESASTNQTSMYLCASSSIGTAKETQYFGPGTRLLVL.

This clone occurred once. This sequence joins TRBV18 and TRBJ1-4; 7 bases agree with TRBD1. V shed 6 bases, J shed 6 bases, and the junction held 10 bases outside the gene matches. The CDR3 extends over 15 amino acids. Germline lookup yields CDR1 KGHSH and CDR2 LQKENI. CDR3 sequence reads: CASSPGTATYEKLFF. The CDR3 DNA is TGTGCCAGCTCGCCTGGGACAGCCACCTATGAAAAACTGTTTTTT.

The genes are TRBV5-1 and TRBJ2-7; the match to TRBD1 covers 8 bases. V lost 1 base to trimming and J lost 6 bases; unmatched junction nucleotides: 6. Germline V gene data show CDR1 as SGHRS and CDR2 as YFSETQ. The length of the CDR3 is 14 residues. The CDR3 nucleotides read TGCGCCAGCAGCTTGAGTGAGACAGGGGTCGAGCAGTACTTC. Its translation is CASSLSETGVEQYF.

The V call is TRBV3-1 (or the pseudogene TRBV3-2), the J call TRBJ1-2; D remains unclear. V was clipped by 1 base and J by 8 bases, with 8 bases between them. This CDR3 comprises 12 residues. Germline loops: CDR1 LGHDT, CDR2 YNNKEL (reference sequence). CDR3 nucleotide sequence: TGTGCCAGCAGCCAAGTCTCCGGGGGCTACACCTTC. Its protein product is CASSQVSGGYTF.

The chain couples TRBV9 to TRBJ2-3; no reliable D call. Trimming removed 1 base at V and 2 bases at J, with 8 bases between. Looked up from germline, CDR1 is SGDLS and CDR2 is YYNGEE. The CDR3 is 14 amino acids. Written as DNA, the CDR3 is TGTGCCAGCAGCGTAAGCGCCGTCACAGATACGCAGTATTTT. Translated, it gives CASSVSAVTDTQYF. The whole variable domain, filled in from reference TRBV9 and TRBJ2-3, reads DSGVTQTPKHLITATGQRVTLRCSPRSGDLSVYWYQQSLDQGLQFLIQYYNGEERAKGNILERFSAQQFPDLHSELNLSSLELGDSALYFCASSVSAVTDTQYFGPGTRLTVL.

This clone has just one count. The chain combines TRBV20-1 with TRBJ1-1; D is possibly TRBD1 (5 bases). V lost 3 bases and J 7 bases, leaving 9 bases between the germline ends. CDR3 length: 11 residues. The germline CDR1 and CDR2 sequences are DFQATT and SNEGSKA (reference sequence). The CDR3 sequence is CSASRQYEAFF. CDR3 DNA: TGCAGTGCTAGCCGACAGTATGAAGCTTTCTTT.

The V call is TRBV6-1, the J call TRBJ1-2; D is perhaps TRBD1 (6 bases). Per germline, CDR1 MNHNS and CDR2 SASEGT. The CDR3 totals 14 residues. The V end was cut by 1 base, the J end by 6 bases, with 12 bases between. The CDR3 protein is CASSEETGKDGYTF. Written as DNA, the CDR3 is TGTGCCAGCAGTGAAGAAACAGGGAAGGATGGCTACACCTTC.

V is TRBV19 and J is TRBJ1-2; D not certain. V dropped 6 bases and J dropped 0 bases, with 8 bases sitting between them. The CDR3 sequence is 13 residues long. CDR1 LNHDA and CDR2 SQIVND come from the germline V gene (reference sequence). CDR3 sequence reads: CASRRDANYGYTF. The CDR3 nucleotides read TGTGCCAGTAGAAGAGACGCTAACTATGGCTACACCTTC.

This rearrangement joins TRBV10-3 to TRBJ1-4; the match to TRBD1 covers 7 bases. The germline gives CDR1 ENHRY, CDR2 SYGVKD. V trimming: 0 bases; J trimming: 4 bases; junction bases outside the gene matches: 2. The CDR3 runs 15 residues. The CDR3 reads CAISESRDSNEKLFF. In nucleotides, the CDR3 is TGTGCCATCAGTGAGTCGAGGGACAGTAATGAAAAACTGTTTTTT.

The chain combines TRBV19 with TRBJ1-2; D not certain. This CDR3 has 13 amino acids. V lost 6 bases to trimming and J lost 8 bases, with 16 bases between them. Germline lookup yields CDR1 LNHDA and CDR2 SQIVND (reference sequence). Here the CDR3 DNA reads TGTGCCAGTAGCCTCGGGAACGTTGGGGGCTACACCTTC. Amino acids: CASSLGNVGGYTF.

CDR3 sequence: CASKRQGDTEAFF. The CDR3 DNA sequence: TGCGCCAGCAAGCGGCAGGGGGACACTGAAGCTTTCTTT. The chain uses TRBV10-1 and TRBJ1-1, with 7 bases fitting TRBD1. The CDR3 has 13 amino acids. Per the germline V gene, CDR1 is WNHNN and CDR2 is SYGVQD (reference sequence). V lost 7 bases, J lost 3 bases, and 5 bases stayed unmatched.

The genes are TRBV28 and TRBJ1-1, with D possibly being TRBD1 (6 bases). Germline CDR1 reads MDHEN; CDR2 reads SYDVKM. This CDR3 contains 14 residues. Trimming took 6 bases from V and 0 from J, leaving 11 bases between them. The CDR3 DNA is TGTGCCAGCAGGTCAGGGGCTCTGAACACTGAAGCTTTCTTT. Its protein product is CASRSGALNTEAFF.

In its sample, this clone was seen once. This sequence joins TRBV10-3 and TRBJ2-4, with a weak D call TRBD2 (6 bases). V was pared by 4 bases and J by 0 bases, with 19 bases between. Looked up from germline, CDR1 is ENHRY and CDR2 is SYGVKD. There are 18 residues in the CDR3. DNA of the CDR3: TGTGCCATCAGTGCGGGAGCCCCCTCTTACCTAGCCAAAAACATTCAGTACTTC. Translation gives CAISAGAPSYLAKNIQYF.

The V call is TRBV12-5, the J call TRBJ2-2; 7 bases fit TRBD2. V dropped 0 bases and J dropped 5; count of bases not matched to a gene: 15. The germline CDR1 and CDR2 sequences are LGHNT and FRNRAP. CDR3 size: 19 residues. The CDR3 sequence is CASGLVPKGPGEGTGELFF. CDR3 nucleotide sequence: TGTGCTAGTGGTTTGGTACCCAAGGGGCCCGGGGAGGGGACCGGGGAGCTGTTTTTT.

V usage is TRBV7-2 and J usage is TRBJ1-1, with D unclear. Trimming took off 0 bases at V and 0 bases at J, with 5 bases between the two ends. CDR3 length: 14 amino acids. Germline V gives CDR1 SGHTA, CDR2 FQGNSA. CDR3: CASSLAGMNTEAFF. The CDR3 coding sequence is TGTGCCAGCAGCTTAGCGGGTATGAACACTGAAGCTTTCTTT.

J is TRBJ2-1 and V is TRBV5-1, with 9 bases matching TRBD2. Germline CDR1 SGHRS, CDR2 YFSETQ. V was pared by 2 bases and J by 2 bases, with 5 bases of the junction left unmatched. The CDR3 has 16 residues. The CDR3 loop is CASSLVLAGPYNEQFF. CDR3 bases: TGCGCCAGCAGCTTAGTTCTAGCGGGGCCCTACAATGAGCAGTTCTTC.

The chain joins TRBV4-3 to TRBJ1-6; D gene ambiguous. This CDR3 spans 15 amino acids. Trimming took off 0 bases at V and 9 bases at J, with 12 bases between the two ends. The germline CDR1 and CDR2 sequences are LGHNA and YSLEER. Written as DNA, the CDR3 is TGCGCCAGCAGCCAAGAACCAGAGGCTGCTTCACCCCTCCACTTT. Its protein is CASSQEPEAASPLHF.

This clone appeared once. The chain recombines TRBV4-3 with TRBJ2-4; 9 bases match TRBD1. Germline lookup yields CDR1 LGHNA and CDR2 YSLEER. Trimming at V came to 0 bases and at J to 0 bases, leaving 15 bases not matched to a gene. This CDR3 has 21 amino acids. The DNA for the CDR3 is TGCGCCAGCAGCCAAGATTTGACCGGGACAGGGCGGATAGGAGCCAAAAACATTCAGTACTTC. It codes for CASSQDLTGTGRIGAKNIQYF.

The V call is TRBV9, the J call TRBJ1-2; possibly TRBD1 for D (5 bases). This CDR3 is 16 amino acids long. Germline CDR1 and CDR2: SGDLS and YYNGEE. Trimming took off 3 bases at V and 2 bases at J, with 17 bases between the two ends. Here the CDR3 DNA reads TGTGCCAGCAGCGCCTCCCCCTGGGAGGGGAACTATGGCTACACCTTC. It specifies CASSASPWEGNYGYTF.

V usage is TRBV5-1 and J usage is TRBJ2-1; TRBD1 aligns across 8 bases. Germline V gene lookup returns CDR1 SGHRS and CDR2 YFSETQ. The CDR3 is 16 residues long. V lost 0 bases to trimming and J lost 5 bases; unmatched junction nucleotides: 7. The CDR3 DNA sequence: TGCGCCAGCAGCTTGGTCTGGCAGGGGGCTGACAATGAGCAGTTCTTC. Its translation is CASSLVWQGADNEQFF.

This clone has a single count. This sequence joins TRBV5-1 and TRBJ2-1; 8 bases agree with TRBD1. J was trimmed by 4 bases and V by 5 bases; bases with no gene match: 5. The germline CDR1 and CDR2 sequences are SGHRS and YFSETQ. The CDR3 is 14 amino acids. CDR3 DNA: TGCGCCAGCAGGGCAGGGGGCGGTTACAATGAGCAGTTCTTC. Translating it yields CASRAGGGYNEQFF.

This chain connects TRBV4-3 to TRBJ1-2; TRBD1 is a possible D gene (5 bases). There are 14 residues in the CDR3. Germline V gives CDR1 LGHNA, CDR2 YSLEER. Trimming left V 1 base short and J 6 bases short, with 12 bases between. CDR3: CASSQAWAGDGYTF. The CDR3 DNA follows: TGCGCCAGCAGCCAAGCCTGGGCGGGGGATGGCTACACCTTC.

The chain has TRBV5-5 and TRBJ2-3; D unclear. Trimming took 4 bases from V and 4 from J, leaving 13 bases between them. The CDR3 consists of 14 residues. Germline CDR1 and CDR2: SGHKS and YYEKEE (reference sequence). The CDR3 loop is CASSARVSADTQYF. CDR3 sequence (DNA): TGTGCCAGCAGCGCTAGGGTGAGCGCAGATACGCAGTATTTT. Supplemented by reference TRBV5-5 and TRBJ2-3, the full variable domain reads DAGVTQSPTHLIKTRGQQVTLRCSPISGHKSVSWYQQVLGQGPQFIFQYYEKEERGRGNFPDRFSARQFPNYSSELNVNALLLGDSALYLCASSARVSADTQYFGPGTRLTVL.

The chain uses TRBV15 and TRBJ1-5, with TRBD1 identical over 7 bases. V was pared by 5 bases and J by 4 bases, with 11 bases of the junction left unmatched. This CDR3 comprises 16 residues. Germline values: CDR1 LNHNV, CDR2 YYDKDF (reference sequence). The CDR3 reads CATSGMTGTDNQPQHF. CDR3 sequence (DNA): TGTGCCACCAGCGGTATGACCGGGACAGATAATCAGCCCCAGCATTTT.

The rearrangement joins TRBV28 to TRBJ1-2; D is possibly TRBD1 (6 bases). Trimming removed 3 bases at V and 8 bases at J, with 7 bases between. Germline lookup yields CDR1 MDHEN and CDR2 SYDVKM. The CDR3 extends over 11 amino acids. Written as DNA, the CDR3 is TGTGCCAGCAGTTTGAGGGGGGGCTACACCTTC. Protein: CASSLRGGYTF.

V usage is TRBV6-5 and J usage is TRBJ2-7; D gene unclear. The ends were cut back, 5 bases at V and 5 bases at J, with 13 bases in the middle. CDR1 and CDR2 (germline): MNHEY, SVGAGI. The length of the CDR3 is 13 residues. This chain's CDR3 is CASSRRQWDEQYF. The CDR3 coding sequence is TGTGCCAGCAGTCGAAGACAATGGGACGAGCAGTACTTC.

This clone was counted only a few times. The chain has TRBV12-3 or TRBV12-4 and TRBJ1-6; D not certain. CDR3 length equals 12 residues. The ends were cut back, 6 bases at V and 10 bases at J, with 10 bases in the middle. Here the CDR3 DNA reads TGTGCCAGCAGCCATCCCCTGTCACCCCTCCACTTT. It translates to CASSHPLSPLHF.

The rearrangement uses TRBV5-1 and TRBJ1-2; D is unresolved. The CDR3 is made up of 14 amino acids. Germline V gene sequence: CDR1 SGHRS, CDR2 YFSETQ. V shed 0 bases and J shed 6 bases, with 12 bases lying between them. CDR3 sequence: CASSLVAGADGYTF. In nucleotides, the CDR3 is TGCGCCAGCAGCTTGGTAGCAGGCGCCGATGGCTACACCTTC.

This chain uses TRBV7-6 with TRBJ2-2, with D tentatively TRBD1 (5 bases). Germline V CDR1 and CDR2: SGHVS, FNYEAQ. V shed 2 bases and J shed 7 bases, with 14 bases lying between them. The CDR3 contains 15 residues. The CDR3 bases are TGTGCCAGCAGCTTAATGTTTCGGACAAACGGGGAGCTGTTTTTT. The encoded protein is CASSLMFRTNGELFF.